Sequencing of this TCR beta chain was carried out in a study of T cell repertoires in aging, cancer and after chemotherapy. The germline V gene has CDR1 SGHTA and CDR2 FQGNSA. The CDR3 contains 14 residues. The V end was cut by 1 base, the J end by 5 bases, with 11 bases between. Peripheral blood genomic DNA, not sorted cells or RNA, was the template. Rearranged V-D-J TRB sequences were amplified with a mixed TRB-A/B primer pool. One entry per CDR3 protein results from TCRdb running MiXCR on the multiplex PCR reads. The repertoire holds 1,300 to 1,500 distinct CDR3 sequences, 47% seen once, with roughly two fifths in the top ten.

The rearrangement links TRBV7-2 to TRBJ2-5; D unresolved. The sample taken for sequencing was blood. The sequence was obtained from a human donor with a blood cancer. As DNA, the CDR3 is TGTGCCAGCAGCTTAGTCCTGTCCGGGGAGACCCAGTACTTC. Translated: CASSLVLSGETQYF.